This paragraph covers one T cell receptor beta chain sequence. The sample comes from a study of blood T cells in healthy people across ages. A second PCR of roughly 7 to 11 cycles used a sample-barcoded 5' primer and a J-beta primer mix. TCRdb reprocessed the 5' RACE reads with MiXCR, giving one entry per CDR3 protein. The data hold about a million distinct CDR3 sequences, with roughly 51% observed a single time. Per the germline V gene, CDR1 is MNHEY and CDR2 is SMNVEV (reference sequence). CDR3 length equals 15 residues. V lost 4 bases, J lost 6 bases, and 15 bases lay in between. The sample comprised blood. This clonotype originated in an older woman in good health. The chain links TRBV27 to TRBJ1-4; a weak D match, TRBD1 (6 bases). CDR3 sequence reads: CASSSRGAGDEKLFF. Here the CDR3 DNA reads TGTGCCAGCAGTTCCCGGGGGGCAGGGGATGAAAAACTGTTTTTT.